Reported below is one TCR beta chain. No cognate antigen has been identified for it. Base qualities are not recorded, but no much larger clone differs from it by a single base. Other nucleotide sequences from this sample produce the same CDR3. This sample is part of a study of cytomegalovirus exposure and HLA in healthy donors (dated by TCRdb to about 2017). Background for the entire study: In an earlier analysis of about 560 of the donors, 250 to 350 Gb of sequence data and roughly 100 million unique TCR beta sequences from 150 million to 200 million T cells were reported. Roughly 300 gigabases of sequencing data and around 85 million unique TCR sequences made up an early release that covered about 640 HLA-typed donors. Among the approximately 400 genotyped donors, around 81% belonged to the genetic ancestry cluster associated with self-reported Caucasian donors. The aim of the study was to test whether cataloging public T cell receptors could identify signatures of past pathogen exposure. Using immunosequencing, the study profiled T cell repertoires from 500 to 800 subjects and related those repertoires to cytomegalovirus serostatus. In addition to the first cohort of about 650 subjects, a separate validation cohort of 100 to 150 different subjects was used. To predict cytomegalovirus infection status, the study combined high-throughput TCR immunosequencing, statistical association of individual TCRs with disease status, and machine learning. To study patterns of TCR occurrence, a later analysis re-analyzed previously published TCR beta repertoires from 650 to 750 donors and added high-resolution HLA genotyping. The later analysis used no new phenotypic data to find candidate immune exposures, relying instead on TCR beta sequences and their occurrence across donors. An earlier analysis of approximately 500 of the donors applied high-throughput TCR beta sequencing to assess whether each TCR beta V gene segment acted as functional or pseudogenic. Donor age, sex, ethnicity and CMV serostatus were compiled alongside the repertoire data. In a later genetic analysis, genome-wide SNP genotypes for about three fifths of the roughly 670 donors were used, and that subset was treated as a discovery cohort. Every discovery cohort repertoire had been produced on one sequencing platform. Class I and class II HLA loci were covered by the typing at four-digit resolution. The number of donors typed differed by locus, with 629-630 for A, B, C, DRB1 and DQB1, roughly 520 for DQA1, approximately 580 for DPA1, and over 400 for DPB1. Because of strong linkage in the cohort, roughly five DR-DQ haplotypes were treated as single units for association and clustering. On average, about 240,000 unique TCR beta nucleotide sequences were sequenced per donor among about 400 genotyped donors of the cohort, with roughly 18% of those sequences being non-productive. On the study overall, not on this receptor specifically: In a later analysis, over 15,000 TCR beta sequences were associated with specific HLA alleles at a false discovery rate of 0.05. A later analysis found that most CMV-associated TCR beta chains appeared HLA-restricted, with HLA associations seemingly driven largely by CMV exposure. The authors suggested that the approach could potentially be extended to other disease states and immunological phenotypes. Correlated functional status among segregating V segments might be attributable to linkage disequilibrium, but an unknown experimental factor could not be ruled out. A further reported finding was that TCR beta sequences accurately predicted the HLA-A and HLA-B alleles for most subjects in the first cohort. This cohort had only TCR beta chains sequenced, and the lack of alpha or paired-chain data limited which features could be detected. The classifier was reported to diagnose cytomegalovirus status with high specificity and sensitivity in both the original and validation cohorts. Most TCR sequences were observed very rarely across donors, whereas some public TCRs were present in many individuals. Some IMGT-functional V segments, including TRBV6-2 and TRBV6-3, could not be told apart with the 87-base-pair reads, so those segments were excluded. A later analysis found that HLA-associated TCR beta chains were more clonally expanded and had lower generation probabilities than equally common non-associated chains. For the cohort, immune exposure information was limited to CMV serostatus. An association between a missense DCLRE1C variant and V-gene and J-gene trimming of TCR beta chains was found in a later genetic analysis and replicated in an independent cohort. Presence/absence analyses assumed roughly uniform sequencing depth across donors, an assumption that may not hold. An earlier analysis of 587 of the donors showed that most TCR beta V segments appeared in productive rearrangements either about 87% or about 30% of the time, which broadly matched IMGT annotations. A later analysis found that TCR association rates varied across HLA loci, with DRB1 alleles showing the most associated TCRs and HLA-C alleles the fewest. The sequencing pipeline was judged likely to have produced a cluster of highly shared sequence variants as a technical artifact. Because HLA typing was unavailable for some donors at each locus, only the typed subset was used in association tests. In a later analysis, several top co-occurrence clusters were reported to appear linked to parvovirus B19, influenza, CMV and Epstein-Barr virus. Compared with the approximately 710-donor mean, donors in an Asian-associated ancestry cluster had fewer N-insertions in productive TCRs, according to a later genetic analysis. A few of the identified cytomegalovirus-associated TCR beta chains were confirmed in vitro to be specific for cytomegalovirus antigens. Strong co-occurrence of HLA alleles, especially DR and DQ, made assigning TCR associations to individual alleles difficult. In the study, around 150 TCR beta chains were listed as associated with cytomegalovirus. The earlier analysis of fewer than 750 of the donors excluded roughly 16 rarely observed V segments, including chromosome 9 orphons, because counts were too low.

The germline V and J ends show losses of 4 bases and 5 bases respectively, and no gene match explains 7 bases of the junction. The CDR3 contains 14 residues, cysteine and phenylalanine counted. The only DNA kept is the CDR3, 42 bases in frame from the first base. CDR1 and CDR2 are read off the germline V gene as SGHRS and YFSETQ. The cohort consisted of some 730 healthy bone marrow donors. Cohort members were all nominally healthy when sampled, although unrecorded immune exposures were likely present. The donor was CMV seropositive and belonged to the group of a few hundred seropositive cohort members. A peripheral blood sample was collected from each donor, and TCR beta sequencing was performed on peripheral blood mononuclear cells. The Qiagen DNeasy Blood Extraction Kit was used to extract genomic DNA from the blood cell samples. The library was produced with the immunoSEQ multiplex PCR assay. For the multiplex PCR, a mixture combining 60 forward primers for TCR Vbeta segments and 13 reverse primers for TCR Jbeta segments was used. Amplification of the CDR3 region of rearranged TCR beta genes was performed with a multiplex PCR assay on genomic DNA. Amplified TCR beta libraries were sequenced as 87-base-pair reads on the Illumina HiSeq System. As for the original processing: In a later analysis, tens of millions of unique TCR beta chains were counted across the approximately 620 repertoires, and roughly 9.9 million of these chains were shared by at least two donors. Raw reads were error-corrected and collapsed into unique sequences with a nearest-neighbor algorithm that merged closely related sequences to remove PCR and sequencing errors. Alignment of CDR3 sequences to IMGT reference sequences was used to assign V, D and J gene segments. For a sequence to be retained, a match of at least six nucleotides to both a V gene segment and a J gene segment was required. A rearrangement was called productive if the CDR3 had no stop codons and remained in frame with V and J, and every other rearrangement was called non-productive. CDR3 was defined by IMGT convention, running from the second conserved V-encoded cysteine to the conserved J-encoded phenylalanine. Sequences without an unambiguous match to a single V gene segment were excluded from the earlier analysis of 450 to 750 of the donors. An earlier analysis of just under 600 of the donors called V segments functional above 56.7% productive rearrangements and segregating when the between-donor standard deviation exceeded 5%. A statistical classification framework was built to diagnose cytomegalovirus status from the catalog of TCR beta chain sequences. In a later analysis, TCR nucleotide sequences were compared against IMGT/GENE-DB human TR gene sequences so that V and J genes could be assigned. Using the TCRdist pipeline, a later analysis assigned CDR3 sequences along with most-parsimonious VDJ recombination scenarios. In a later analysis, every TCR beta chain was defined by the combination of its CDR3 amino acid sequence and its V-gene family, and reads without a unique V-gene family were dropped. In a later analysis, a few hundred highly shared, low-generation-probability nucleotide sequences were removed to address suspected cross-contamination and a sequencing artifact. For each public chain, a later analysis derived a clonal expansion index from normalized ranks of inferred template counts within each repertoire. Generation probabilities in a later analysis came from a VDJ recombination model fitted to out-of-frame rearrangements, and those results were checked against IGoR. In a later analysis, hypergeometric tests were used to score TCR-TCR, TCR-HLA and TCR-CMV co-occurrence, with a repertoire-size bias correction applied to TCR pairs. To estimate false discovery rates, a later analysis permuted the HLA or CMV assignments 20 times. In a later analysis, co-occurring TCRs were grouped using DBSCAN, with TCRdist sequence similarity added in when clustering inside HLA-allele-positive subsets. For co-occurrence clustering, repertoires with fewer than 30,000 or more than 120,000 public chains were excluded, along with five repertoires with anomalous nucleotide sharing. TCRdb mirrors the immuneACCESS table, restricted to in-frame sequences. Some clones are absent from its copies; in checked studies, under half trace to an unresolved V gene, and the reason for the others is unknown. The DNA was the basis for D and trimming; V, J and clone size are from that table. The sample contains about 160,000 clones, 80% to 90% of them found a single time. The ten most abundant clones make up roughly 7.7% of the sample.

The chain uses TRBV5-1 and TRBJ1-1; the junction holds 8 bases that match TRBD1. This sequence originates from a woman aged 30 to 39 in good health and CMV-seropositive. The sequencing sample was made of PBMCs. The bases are TGCGCCAGCAGCCCCGACAGGGGTGGGACTGAAGCTTTCTTT. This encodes CASSPDRGGTEAFF.